This T cell receptor (beta chain) stems from a study of T-cell reconstitution after alpha-beta-depleted transplantation in children. This sample's TCRbeta library carried unique molecular identifier barcodes. TCRdb re-called the PCR reads with MiXCR, one entry per CDR3 protein. The table has about 260,000 distinct CDR3 sequences, around a tenth seen once. Broader study findings: The origin of high day-60 TCRbeta diversity in some patients lay in surviving recipient T cells and thymic progenitors. Newly produced T cells mostly provided counts and TCRbeta diversity after one year, as hyperexpanded clones declined. In patients about two months after transplant, alpha-beta T cells reportedly arose from several hundred expanded graft clones.

Trimming shortened V by 3 bases and J by 0 bases, and 1 base separated the two germline ends. The germline CDR1 and CDR2 sequences are GTSNPN and SVGIG (reference sequence). This CDR3 contains 11 residues. This clonotype has ten or more counts. Its matching antigen is unknown. Sequenced here: peripheral blood, sampled 180 days after TCRalphabeta/CD19-depleted stem cell transplant. The receptor was isolated from a male patient between 2 and 10 years old who had a stem cell transplant for chronic granulomatous disease, so the T cells may come from the graft donor. J is TRBJ2-3 and V is TRBV30; no reliable D call. CDR3: CAWRSTDTQYF. The CDR3 nucleotides read TGTGCCTGGAGGAGCACAGATACGCAGTATTTT. The variable domain in full, completed from reference TRBV30 and TRBJ2-3, reads SQTIHQWPATLVQPVGSPLSLECTVEGTSNPNLYWYRQAAGRGLQLLFYSVGIGQISSEVPQNLSASRPQDRQFILSSKKLLLSDSGFYLCAWRSTDTQYFGPGTRLTVL.